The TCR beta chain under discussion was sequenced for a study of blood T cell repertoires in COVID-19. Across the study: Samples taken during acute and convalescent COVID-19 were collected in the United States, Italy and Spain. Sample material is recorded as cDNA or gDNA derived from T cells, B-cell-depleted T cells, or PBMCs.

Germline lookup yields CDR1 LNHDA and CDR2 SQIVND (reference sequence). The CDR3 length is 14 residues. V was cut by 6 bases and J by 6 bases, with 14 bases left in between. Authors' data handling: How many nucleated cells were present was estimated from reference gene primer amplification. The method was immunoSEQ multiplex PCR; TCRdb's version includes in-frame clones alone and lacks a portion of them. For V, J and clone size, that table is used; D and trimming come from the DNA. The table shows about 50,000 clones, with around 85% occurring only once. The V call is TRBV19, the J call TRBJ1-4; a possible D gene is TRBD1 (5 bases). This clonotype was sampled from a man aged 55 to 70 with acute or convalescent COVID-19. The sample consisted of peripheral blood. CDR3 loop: CASRMGQRYEKLFF. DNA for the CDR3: TGTGCCAGTAGAATGGGGCAGCGTTATGAAAAACTGTTTTTT. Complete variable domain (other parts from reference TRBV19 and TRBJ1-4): DGGITQSPKYLFRKEGQNVTLSCEQNLNHDAMYWYRQDPGQGLRLIYYSQIVNDFQKGDIAEGYSVSREKKESFPLTVTSAQKNPTAFYLCASRMGQRYEKLFFGSGTQLSVL.